These 23 T cell receptor beta chains originate from one sample sequenced in a study of T cell repertoires in cytomegalovirus infection. MiXCR was run by TCRdb on the reads, yielding one entry per CDR3 protein. The sample has about 740,000 distinct CDR3 sequences; 35% to 40% are singletons. The sample was PBMCs. Receptors originate from a human donor in good health (CMV status not recorded). Some clones in this sample may be carry-over from other donors' samples.

This chain uses TRBV12-3 or TRBV12-4 with TRBJ2-4; TRBD1 might be the D (5 bases). V dropped 5 bases and J dropped 2 bases, with 7 bases sitting between them. The CDR3 contains 13 residues. The CDR3, as DNA: TGTGCCAGCAGTCAGGGTACCAAAAACATTCAGTACTTC. Translation: CASSQGTKNIQYF.

In its sample, this clonotype was seen a few times. The chain couples TRBV5-5 to TRBJ2-7; D may correspond to TRBD1 or TRBD2 (5 bases each). Germline assignment: CDR1 SGHKS and CDR2 YYEKEE (reference sequence). The V gene lost 3 bases and the J gene lost 5 bases, with 15 bases spanning the gap. The CDR3 is 14 amino acids. CDR3 sequence reads: CASSWTGLGHEQYF. The CDR3 DNA reads as TGTGCCAGCAGCTGGACGGGCCTGGGACACGAGCAGTACTTC.

There are many counts of this clonotype. CDR3 DNA: TGTGCCAGCAGTCCTCACGAGGGAGGAAAAGAGACCCAGTACTTC. Translation: CASSPHEGGKETQYF. J is TRBJ2-5 and V is TRBV28, with D possibly being TRBD2 (6 bases). Trimming took 5 bases from V and 3 from J, leaving 16 bases between them. Germline CDR1 MDHEN, CDR2 SYDVKM. CDR3 length: 15 amino acids.

This clonotype is labeled medium-sized (0.01 to 0.1%). The CDR3 sequence is CASSKSTGRTGELFF. CDR3 sequence (DNA): TGTGCCAGCAGCAAATCGACAGGGAGGACCGGGGAGCTGTTTTTT. The chain couples TRBV7-8 to TRBJ2-2; D may be TRBD1 (7 bases). The ends were cut back, 5 bases at V and 5 bases at J, with 15 bases in the middle. The germline V gene has CDR1 SGHVS and CDR2 FQNEAQ. The CDR3 extends over 15 amino acids.

This clonotype was detected only a few times. The chain is built from TRBV7-3 and TRBJ1-1; TRBD1 matches at 7 bases. Germline V gene lookup returns CDR1 SGHTA and CDR2 FQGTGA. V trimming: 5 bases; J trimming: 1 base; junction bases outside the gene matches: 7. There are 15 residues in the CDR3. DNA of the CDR3: TGTGCCAGCAGCCCGAGGGGACAGTCGAACACTGAAGCTTTCTTT. This sequence encodes CASSPRGQSNTEAFF.

The chain combines TRBV19 with TRBJ2-2; D unresolved. Germline CDR1 and CDR2: LNHDA and SQIVND (reference sequence). This CDR3 is built from 15 residues. V gave up 3 bases and J gave up 5 bases, with 13 bases separating them. CDR3 protein: CASSINGAGTGELFF. CDR3 coding DNA: TGTGCCAGTAGTATTAATGGCGCCGGAACCGGGGAGCTGTTTTTT.

The rearrangement uses TRBV4-2 and TRBJ2-5; D remains ambiguous. The CDR3 has 13 residues. The V end was cut by 4 bases, the J end by 5 bases, with 11 bases between. Germline loops: CDR1 LGHNA, CDR2 YNFKEQ. As DNA, the CDR3 is TGTGCCAGCAGCCGTCGAACTGTGGAGACCCAGTACTTC. It codes for CASSRRTVETQYF.

This clonotype was observed a few times. This chain uses TRBV12-3 or TRBV12-4 with TRBJ1-4; D perhaps matches TRBD1 (6 bases). The ends were cut back, 5 bases at V and 7 bases at J, with 20 bases in the middle. This CDR3 is built from 16 residues. The CDR3 nucleotides are TGTGCCAGCAGTCCAGATACATCAGGGGACGGTGAAAAACTGTTTTTT. Its translation is CASSPDTSGDGEKLFF.

The rearrangement uses TRBV28 and TRBJ1-5; D is uncertain. V gave up 2 bases and J gave up 3 bases, with 11 bases separating them. Germline V lookup: CDR1 MDHEN, CDR2 SYDVKM. The CDR3 runs to 15 residues. The CDR3 region is CASSLPETLNQPQHF. The CDR3 DNA sequence: TGTGCCAGCAGTTTACCCGAGACACTCAATCAGCCCCAGCATTTT. The variable domain in full, with the rest retrieved from reference TRBV28 and TRBJ1-5, is DVKVTQSSRYLVKRTGEKVFLECVQDMDHENMFWYRQDPGLGLRLIYFSYDVKMKEKGDIPEGYSVSREKKERFSLILESASTNQTSMYLCASSLPETLNQPQHFGDGTRLSIL.

The rearrangement uses TRBV20-1 and TRBJ1-5, with 7 bases aligning to TRBD1. The germline gives CDR1 DFQATT, CDR2 SNEGSKA (reference sequence). The CDR3 spans 16 residues. V shed 0 bases, J shed 3 bases, and the junction held 8 bases outside the gene matches. The CDR3, as DNA: TGCAGTGCTAGAGACCCCGACAGGGAATACAATCAGCCCCAGCATTTT. As protein: CSARDPDREYNQPQHF.

This clonotype was seen a handful of times. The V and J genes are TRBV29-1 and TRBJ2-2; D may correspond to TRBD1 or TRBD2 (7 bases each). V lost 6 bases and J lost 3, with 17 bases in between. This CDR3 is 15 amino acids long. The germline CDR1 and CDR2 sequences are SQVTM and ANQGSEA. CDR3 nucleotide sequence: TGCAGCGTCCGTAAGACAGGGAGGGACACCGGGGAGCTGTTTTTT. Amino acid sequence: CSVRKTGRDTGELFF.

This clonotype was picked up a small number of times. The chain has TRBV20-1 and TRBJ1-5; D might be TRBD1 (5 bases). CDR3 length equals 15 residues. Per germline, CDR1 DFQATT and CDR2 SNEGSKA (reference sequence). V was clipped by 1 base and J by 0 bases, with 10 bases between them. The CDR3 protein is CSARGAGSSNQPQHF. The DNA of the CDR3 is TGCAGTGCTAGAGGGGCAGGGTCTAGCAATCAGCCCCAGCATTTT.

This clonotype has just a few counts. This chain links TRBV12-3 or TRBV12-4 with TRBJ1-5; D is perhaps TRBD1 (6 bases). This CDR3 spans 16 amino acids. Trimming pared 5 bases from V and 4 bases from J, leaving 18 bases between. The CDR3: CASSLIVRQANQPQHF. The CDR3 coding sequence is TGTGCCAGCAGTCTGATAGTTAGACAGGCAAATCAGCCCCAGCATTTT.

This rearrangement joins TRBV28 to TRBJ1-2, with D unclear. V lost 4 bases to trimming and J lost 12 bases, with 18 bases between them. The germline gives CDR1 MDHEN, CDR2 SYDVKM. CDR3 size: 13 residues. CDR3 sequence: CASSSPLDQSHTF. CDR3 coding DNA: TGTGCCAGCAGTTCCCCCCTCGACCAGAGCCACACCTTC.

The rearrangement joins TRBV2 to TRBJ2-7; TRBD2 matches at 8 bases. The germline V gene has CDR1 SNHLY and CDR2 FYNNEI. The junction had 7 bases not matched to a gene; V was cut back by 8 bases and J by 1 base. The length of the CDR3 is 14 residues. The CDR3 is CASQETSASYEQYF. The CDR3 DNA sequence: TGTGCCAGCCAGGAGACTAGCGCTTCCTACGAGCAGTACTTC.

This clonotype has just a few counts. This chain connects TRBV7-2 to TRBJ2-7; D gene ambiguous. V lost 1 base, J lost 0 bases, and 10 bases lay in between. The CDR3 runs to 15 residues. Per germline, CDR1 SGHTA and CDR2 FQGNSA. The CDR3 DNA reads TGTGCCAGCAGCTTAGATGGCGGTTTCTCCTACGAGCAGTACTTC. It specifies CASSLDGGFSYEQYF.

This clonotype was counted only a few times. CDR3 sequence reads: CASSNLQAGYTF. In DNA form, the CDR3 reads TGTGCCAGCAGTAACCTACAGGCGGGCTACACCTTC. This chain joins TRBV6-1 and TRBJ1-2, with D possibly matching TRBD1 (5 bases). The CDR3 has 12 residues. V shed 5 bases and J shed 8 bases, with 12 bases lying between them. Germline V gene sequence: CDR1 MNHNS, CDR2 SASEGT.

This rearrangement joins TRBV28 to TRBJ2-7; TRBD1 matches at 7 bases. The CDR3 spans 13 residues. The V gene's germline CDR1 is MDHEN and CDR2 SYDVKM. The J segment lost 5 bases and the V segment lost 10 bases, leaving 11 bases of the junction unmatched. CDR3 sequence reads: CAILRQGRNEQYF. The CDR3 coding sequence is TGTGCCATTCTACGACAGGGTAGAAACGAGCAGTACTTC.

This clonotype was detected many times. CDR3 amino acids: CASSLVGGPTDTQYF. The CDR3 nucleotides read TGTGCCAGCAGCTTAGTTGGGGGACCCACAGATACGCAGTATTTT. This chain links TRBV7-6 with TRBJ2-3; D may match TRBD1 or TRBD2 (5 bases each). CDR3 length equals 15 residues. Trimming stripped 1 base from V and 2 bases from J, with 10 bases between. Germline lookup yields CDR1 SGHVS and CDR2 FNYEAQ.

This chain connects TRBV6-6 to TRBJ1-2, with D perhaps matching TRBD1 (5 bases). Trimming took off 8 bases at V and 1 base at J, with 11 bases between the two ends. In germline, CDR1 is MNHNY, CDR2 SVGAGI (reference sequence). This CDR3 region has 13 residues. In DNA form, the CDR3 reads TGTGCCAGCCTGGGCGGACATAACTATGGCTACACCTTC. It encodes CASLGGHNYGYTF.

This clonotype was observed a handful of times. The chain employs TRBV7-2 and TRBJ2-7; 12 nucleotides align to TRBD2. CDR3 size: 14 residues. V lost 8 bases, J lost 3 bases, and 5 bases stayed unmatched. Looked up from germline, CDR1 is SGHTA and CDR2 is FQGNSA. CDR3: CASCRTSGDYEQYF. In DNA, the CDR3 is TGTGCCAGCTGTAGGACTAGCGGGGACTACGAGCAGTACTTC.

The V call is TRBV27, the J call TRBJ2-2; D unclear. V gave up 4 bases and J gave up 5 bases, with 17 bases separating them. Germline V gene lookup returns CDR1 MNHEY and CDR2 SMNVEV (reference sequence). The CDR3 sequence is 16 residues long. The CDR3 loop is CASSSQGSTPTGELFF. DNA for the CDR3: TGTGCCAGCAGTTCACAAGGTAGCACCCCGACCGGGGAGCTGTTTTTT.

The chain joins TRBV29-1 to TRBJ2-7, with D tentatively TRBD2 (6 bases). Germline assignment: CDR1 SQVTM and CDR2 ANQGSEA. This CDR3 is built from 13 residues. V was clipped by 4 bases and J by 0 bases, with 10 bases between them. The CDR3 nucleotides are TGCAGCGTTGCCCGGGACTTCTCCTACGAGCAGTACTTC. Translated, it gives CSVARDFSYEQYF.